These 6 T cell receptor beta chains came from one sample sequenced in a study of PD-1 blockade in mismatch repair-deficient tumors. The assay was immunoSEQ multiplex PCR, and TCRdb's table has in-frame clones only and misses some. The sample yields 40,000 to 65,000 clones, 81% seen once. The sample consisted of peripheral blood, taken approximately 18 weeks after starting pembrolizumab. These receptors came from an adult with mismatch repair-deficient cancer.

This rearrangement joins TRBV13 to TRBJ2-1; 10 bases align to TRBD1. Germline-derived CDR1 and CDR2 are PRHDT and FYEKMQ (reference sequence). Trimming took 1 base from V and 4 from J; bases not matched to a gene: 1. This CDR3 has 15 residues. In nucleotides, the CDR3 is TGTGCCAGCAGCTTAGTGGGACAGGGGTACAATGAGCAGTTCTTC. Its protein product is CASSLVGQGYNEQFF.

This rearrangement joins TRBV18 to TRBJ1-1; unclear D gene. V was clipped by 1 base and J by 0 bases, with 3 bases between them. The CDR3 is 13 amino acids. In germline, CDR1 is KGHSH, CDR2 LQKENI. For the CDR3, the DNA is TGTGCCAGCTCACCACGAGTGAACACTGAAGCTTTCTTT. Protein product: CASSPRVNTEAFF.

The chain recombines TRBV27 with TRBJ2-2; D not resolved. The CDR3 sequence is 14 residues long. The germline V and J ends were trimmed by 5 bases and 6 bases, with 13 bases remaining between them. Germline V gene lookup returns CDR1 MNHEY and CDR2 SMNVEV (reference sequence). The CDR3 loop is CASSPTRGPGELFF. The CDR3 DNA is TGTGCCAGCAGTCCGACCCGAGGCCCCGGGGAGCTGTTTTTT.

The rearrangement links TRBV11-2 to TRBJ1-4; D not certain. V lost 3 bases and J lost 8, with 7 bases in between. CDR3 length: 12 residues. Germline V gene lookup returns CDR1 SGHAT and CDR2 FQNNGV. The CDR3 here is CASSFRGEKLFF. The CDR3 DNA follows: TGTGCCAGCAGCTTTCGAGGGGAAAAACTGTTTTTT.

J is TRBJ1-1 and V is TRBV6-5, with 9 bases fitting TRBD1. This CDR3 comprises 16 residues. With 4 bases clipped from V and 1 base from J, the junction kept 7 bases outside the gene matches. Germline values: CDR1 MNHEY, CDR2 SVGAGI. The CDR3 spells CASSSDRGRENTEAFF. The CDR3 DNA follows: TGTGCCAGCAGTTCGGACAGGGGCAGGGAGAACACTGAAGCTTTCTTT.

The V gene is TRBV10-3, the J gene TRBJ2-7, with TRBD1 identical over 7 bases. With 3 bases clipped from V and 2 bases from J, the junction kept 10 bases outside the gene matches. The CDR3 has 16 amino acids. The germline CDR1 and CDR2 sequences are ENHRY and SYGVKD. CDR3 in amino acids: CAISDFTPTGTYEQYF. CDR3 bases: TGTGCCATCAGTGATTTCACCCCGACAGGGACCTACGAGCAGTACTTC.